This section outlines one T cell receptor beta chain sequence together with its context. The target antigen is unknown. This sample was included in a study of graft-versus-host responses after intestinal transplantation. Overall study: Transplants given to recipients were multivisceral, liver-intestinal, or isolated intestinal. Every recipient underwent anti-thymocyte globulin induction, then tacrolimus and steroids for roughly 3 years.

Sequenced by immunoSEQ multiplex PCR; TCRdb stores in-frame clones only, minus some. This sample has 96,000 or so clones, with 92% found just once. Study-level results: Graft-versus-host to host-versus-graft clonal ratios in allografts were high in patients with graft-donor T cell macrochimerism. GvH clones surfaced in recipient marrow, some emerging earlier in ileum or blood.

The origin of this receptor is a human donor who received an intestinal transplant. Sequences were derived from unstimulated CD4+ T cells sorted from spleen or lymph node cells, sampled before intestinal transplant.

In DNA form, the CDR3 reads TGTGCTAGTGGTTTGGTAAGGGCAGGGGGCGCGAGTGAAAAACTGTTTTTT. Translating gives CASGLVRAGGASEKLFF. The chain combines TRBV12-5 with TRBJ1-4; TRBD1 matches at 8 bases. The germline V gene encodes CDR1 LGHNT and CDR2 FRNRAP. The CDR3 totals 17 residues. Unmatched junction bases numbered 10, after V lost 0 bases and J lost 7 bases.